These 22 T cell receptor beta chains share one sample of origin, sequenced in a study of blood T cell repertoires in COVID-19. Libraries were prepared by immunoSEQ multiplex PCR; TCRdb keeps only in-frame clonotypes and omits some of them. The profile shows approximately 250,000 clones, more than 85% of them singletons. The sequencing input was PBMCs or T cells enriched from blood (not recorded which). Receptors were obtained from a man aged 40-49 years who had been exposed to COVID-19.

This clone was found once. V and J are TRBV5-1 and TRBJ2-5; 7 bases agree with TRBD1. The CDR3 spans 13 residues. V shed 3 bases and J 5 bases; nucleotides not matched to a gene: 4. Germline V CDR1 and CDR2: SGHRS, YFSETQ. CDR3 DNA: TGCGCCAGCAGCTCGACAGGGTTCGAGACCCAGTACTTC. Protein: CASSSTGFETQYF.

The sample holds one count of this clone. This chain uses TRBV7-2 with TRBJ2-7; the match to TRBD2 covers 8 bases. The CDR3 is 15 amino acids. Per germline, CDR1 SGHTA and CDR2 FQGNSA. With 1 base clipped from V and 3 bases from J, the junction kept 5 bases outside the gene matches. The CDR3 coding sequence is TGTGCCAGCAGCTTAGAGGGACTAGAATTCTACGAGCAGTACTTC. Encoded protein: CASSLEGLEFYEQYF.

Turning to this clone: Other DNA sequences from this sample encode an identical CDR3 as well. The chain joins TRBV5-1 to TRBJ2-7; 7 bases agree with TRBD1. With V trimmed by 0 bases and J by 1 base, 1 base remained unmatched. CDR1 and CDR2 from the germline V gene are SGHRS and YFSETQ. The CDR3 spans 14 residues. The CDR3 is CASSLAGGSYEQYF. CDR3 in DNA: TGCGCCAGCAGCTTGGCAGGGGGATCCTACGAGCAGTACTTC.

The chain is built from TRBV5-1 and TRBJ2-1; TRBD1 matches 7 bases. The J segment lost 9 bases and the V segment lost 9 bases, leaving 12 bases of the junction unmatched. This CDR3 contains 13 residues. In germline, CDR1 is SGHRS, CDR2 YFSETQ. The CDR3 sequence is CATHREDRAEQFF. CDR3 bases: TGCGCCACCCACCGAGAAGACAGGGCTGAGCAGTTCTTC. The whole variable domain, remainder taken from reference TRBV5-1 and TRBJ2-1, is KAGVTQTPRYLIKTRGQQVTLSCSPISGHRSVSWYQQTPGQGLQFLFEYFSETQRNKGNFPGRFSGRQFSNSRSEMNVSTLELGDSALYLCATHREDRAEQFFGPGTRLTVL.

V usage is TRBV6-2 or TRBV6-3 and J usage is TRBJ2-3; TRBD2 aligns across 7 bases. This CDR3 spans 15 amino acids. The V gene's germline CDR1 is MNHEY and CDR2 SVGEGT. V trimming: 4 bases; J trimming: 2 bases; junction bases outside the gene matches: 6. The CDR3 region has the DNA TGTGCCAGCAGTTCACTAGCGTCCCCCACAGATACGCAGTATTTT. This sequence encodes CASSSLASPTDTQYF.

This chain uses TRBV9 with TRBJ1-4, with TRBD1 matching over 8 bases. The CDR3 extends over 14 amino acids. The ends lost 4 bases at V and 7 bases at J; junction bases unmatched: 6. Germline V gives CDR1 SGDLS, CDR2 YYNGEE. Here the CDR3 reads CASSTGGVSEKLFF. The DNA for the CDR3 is TGTGCCAGCAGCACAGGGGGGGTGAGTGAAAAACTGTTTTTT.

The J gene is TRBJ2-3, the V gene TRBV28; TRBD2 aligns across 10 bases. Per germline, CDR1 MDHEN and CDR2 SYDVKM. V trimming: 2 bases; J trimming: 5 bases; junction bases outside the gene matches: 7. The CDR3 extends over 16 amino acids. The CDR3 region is CASSLPSGRGRDTQYF. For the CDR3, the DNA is TGTGCCAGCAGTTTACCTAGCGGGAGAGGGAGAGATACGCAGTATTTT. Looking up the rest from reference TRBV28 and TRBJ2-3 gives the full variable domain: DVKVTQSSRYLVKRTGEKVFLECVQDMDHENMFWYRQDPGLGLRLIYFSYDVKMKEKGDIPEGYSVSREKKERFSLILESASTNQTSMYLCASSLPSGRGRDTQYFGPGTRLTVL.

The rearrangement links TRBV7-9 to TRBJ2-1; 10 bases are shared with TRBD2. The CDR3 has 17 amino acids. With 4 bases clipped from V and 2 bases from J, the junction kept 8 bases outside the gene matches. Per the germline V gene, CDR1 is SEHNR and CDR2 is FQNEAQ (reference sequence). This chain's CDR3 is CASSSPLAGGTYNEQFF. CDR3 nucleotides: TGTGCCAGCAGCTCCCCCTTAGCGGGGGGAACCTACAATGAGCAGTTCTTC.

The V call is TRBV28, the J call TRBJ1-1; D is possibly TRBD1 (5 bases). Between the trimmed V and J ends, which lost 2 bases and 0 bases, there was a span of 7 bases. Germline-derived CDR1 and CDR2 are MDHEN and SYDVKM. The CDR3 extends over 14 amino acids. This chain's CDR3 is CASSLPQVNTEAFF. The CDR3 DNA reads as TGTGCCAGCAGTTTACCACAGGTGAACACTGAAGCTTTCTTT. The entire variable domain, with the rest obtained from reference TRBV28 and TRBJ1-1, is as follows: DVKVTQSSRYLVKRTGEKVFLECVQDMDHENMFWYRQDPGLGLRLIYFSYDVKMKEKGDIPEGYSVSREKKERFSLILESASTNQTSMYLCASSLPQVNTEAFFGQGTRLTVV.

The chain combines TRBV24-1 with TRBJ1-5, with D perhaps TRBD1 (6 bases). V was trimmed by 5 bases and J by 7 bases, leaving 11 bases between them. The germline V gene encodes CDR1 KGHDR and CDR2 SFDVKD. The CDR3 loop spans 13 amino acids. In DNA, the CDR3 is TGTGCCACCAGTGTTTCAGGGGCCCAGCCCCAGCATTTT. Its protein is CATSVSGAQPQHF.

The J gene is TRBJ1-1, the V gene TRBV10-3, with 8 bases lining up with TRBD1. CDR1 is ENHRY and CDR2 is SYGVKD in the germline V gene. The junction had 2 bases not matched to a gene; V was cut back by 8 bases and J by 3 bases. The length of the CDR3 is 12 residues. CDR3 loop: CAIGQGDTEAFF. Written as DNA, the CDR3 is TGTGCCATCGGACAGGGCGACACTGAAGCTTTCTTT.

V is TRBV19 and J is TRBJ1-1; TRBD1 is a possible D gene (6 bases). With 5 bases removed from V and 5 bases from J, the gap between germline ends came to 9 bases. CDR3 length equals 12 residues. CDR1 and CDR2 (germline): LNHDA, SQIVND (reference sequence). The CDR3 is CASSEQGTEAFF. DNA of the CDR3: TGTGCCAGTAGTGAGCAGGGGACTGAAGCTTTCTTT.

CDR3 sequence (DNA): TGTGCCACCAGTGATGCGGGGACTCGGAACACCGGGGAGCTGTTTTTT. Residues: CATSDAGTRNTGELFF. The chain has TRBV24-1 and TRBJ2-2, with D possibly matching TRBD2 (6 bases). V gave up 3 bases and J gave up 1 base, with 11 bases separating them. The CDR3 loop spans 16 amino acids. The germline V gene encodes CDR1 KGHDR and CDR2 SFDVKD.

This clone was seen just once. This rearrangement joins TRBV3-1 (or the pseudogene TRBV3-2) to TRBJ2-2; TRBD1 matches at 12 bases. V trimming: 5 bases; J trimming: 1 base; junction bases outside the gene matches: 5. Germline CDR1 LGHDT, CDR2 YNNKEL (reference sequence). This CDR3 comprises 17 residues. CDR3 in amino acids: CASSRDRGRGNTGELFF. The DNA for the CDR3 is TGTGCCAGCAGCAGGGACAGGGGGCGAGGGAACACCGGGGAGCTGTTTTTT.

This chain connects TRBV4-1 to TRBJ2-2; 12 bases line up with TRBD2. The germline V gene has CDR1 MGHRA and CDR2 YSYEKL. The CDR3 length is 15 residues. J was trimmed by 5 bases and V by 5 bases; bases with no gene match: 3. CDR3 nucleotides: TGCGCCAGCAGCTGGACTAGCGGGACTACCGGGGAGCTGTTTTTT. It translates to CASSWTSGTTGELFF.

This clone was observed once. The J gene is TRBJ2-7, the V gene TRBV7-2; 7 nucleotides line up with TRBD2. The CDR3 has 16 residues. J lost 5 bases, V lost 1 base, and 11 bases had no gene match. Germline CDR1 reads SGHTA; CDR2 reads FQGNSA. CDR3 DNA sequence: TGTGCCAGCAGCTTAGTTGGTGGGAGGGCCGGCCACGAGCAGTACTTC. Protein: CASSLVGGRAGHEQYF.

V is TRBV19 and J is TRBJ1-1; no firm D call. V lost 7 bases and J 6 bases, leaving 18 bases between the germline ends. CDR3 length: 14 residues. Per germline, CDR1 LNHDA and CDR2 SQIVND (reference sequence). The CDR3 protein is CASTEGPRRSEAFF. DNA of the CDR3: TGTGCCAGTACCGAGGGCCCAAGGCGCTCTGAAGCTTTCTTT.

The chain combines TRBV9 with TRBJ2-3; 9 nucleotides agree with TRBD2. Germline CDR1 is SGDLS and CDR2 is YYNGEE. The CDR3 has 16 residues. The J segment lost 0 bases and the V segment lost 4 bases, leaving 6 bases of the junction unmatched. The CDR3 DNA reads TGTGCCAGCAGCTTGACTAGCGGACTTAGCACAGATACGCAGTATTTT. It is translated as CASSLTSGLSTDTQYF.

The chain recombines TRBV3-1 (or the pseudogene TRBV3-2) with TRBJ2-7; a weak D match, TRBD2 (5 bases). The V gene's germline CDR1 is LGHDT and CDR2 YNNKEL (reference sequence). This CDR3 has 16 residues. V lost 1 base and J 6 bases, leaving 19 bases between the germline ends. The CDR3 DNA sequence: TGTGCCAGCAGCCAAGCCGATTTAGCGCCCCCTATCGAGCAGTACTTC. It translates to CASSQADLAPPIEQYF.

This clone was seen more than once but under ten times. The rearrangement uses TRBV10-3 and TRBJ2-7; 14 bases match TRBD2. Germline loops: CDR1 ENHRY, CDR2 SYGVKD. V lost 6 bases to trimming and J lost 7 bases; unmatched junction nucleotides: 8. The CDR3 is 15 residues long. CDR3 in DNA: TGTGCCATCAGCGGGACTAGCGGGAGCTTGGAAGAGCAGTACTTC. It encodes CAISGTSGSLEEQYF.

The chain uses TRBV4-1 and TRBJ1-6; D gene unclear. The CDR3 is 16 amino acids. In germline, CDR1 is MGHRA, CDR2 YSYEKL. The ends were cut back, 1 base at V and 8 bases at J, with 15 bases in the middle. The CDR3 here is CASSQGSGVVDSPLHF. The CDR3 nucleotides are TGCGCCAGCAGCCAAGGGTCCGGGGTTGTAGATTCACCCCTCCACTTT.

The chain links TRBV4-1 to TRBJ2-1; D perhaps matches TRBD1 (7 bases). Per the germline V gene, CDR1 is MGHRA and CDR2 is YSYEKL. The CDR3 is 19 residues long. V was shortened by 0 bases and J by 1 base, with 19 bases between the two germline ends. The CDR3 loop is CASSQEGRGAGLSYNEQFF. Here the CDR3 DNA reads TGCGCCAGCAGCCAAGAGGGCAGGGGGGCTGGCCTTTCCTACAATGAGCAGTTCTTC.